This passage covers 19 T cell receptor beta chains from one sample sequenced in a study of cytomegalovirus exposure and HLA in healthy donors (dated by TCRdb to 2016 to 2017). The library was obtained by the immunoSEQ multiplex PCR assay. A mixture of 60 forward primers for TCR Vbeta segments and 13 reverse primers for TCR Jbeta segments was used in the multiplex PCR. TCRdb holds this immuneACCESS table with in-frame rearrangements only. Some clones are missing; in checked studies, unresolved V genes explain under half, and the rest has no known cause. This sample lists roughly 190,000 clones; around 73% were detected once. Roughly 2% of the sample lies in the top ten. Sequencing was carried out using PBMCs. The receptors shown here come from a woman aged 25 to 39 in good health and CMV-seropositive.

The rearrangement joins TRBV11-2 to TRBJ2-3; D remains ambiguous. This CDR3 is built from 13 residues. V was shortened by 5 bases and J by 6 bases, with 12 bases between the two germline ends. Germline CDR1 reads SGHAT; CDR2 reads FQNNGV. The DNA of the CDR3 is TGTGCCAGCAGCGTTAGAGTTGTGGATACGCAGTATTTT. It codes for CASSVRVVDTQYF. The variable domain in full, with the rest retrieved from reference TRBV11-2 and TRBJ2-3, is EAGVAQSPRYKIIEKRQSVAFWCNPISGHATLYWYQQILGQGPKLLIQFQNNGVVDDSQLPKDRFSAERLKGVDSTLKIQPAKLEDSAVYLCASSVRVVDTQYFGPGTRLTVL.

This clone was recorded once. V and J are TRBV10-3 and TRBJ2-7; 7 positions match TRBD2. J was trimmed by 3 bases and V by 10 bases; bases with no gene match: 15. The CDR3 has 15 amino acids. Germline V gene lookup returns CDR1 ENHRY and CDR2 SYGVKD. The CDR3 DNA reads TGTGCCACCCAGGCCTGGGCGGGAGACGGCTACGAGCAGTACTTC. Protein sequence: CATQAWAGDGYEQYF.

The chain carries TRBV5-1 and TRBJ1-1; D possibly corresponds to TRBD1 (5 bases). The CDR3 totals 11 residues. The V end lost 3 bases, the J end lost 14 bases, and 14 bases lay between the germline ends. Germline V CDR1 and CDR2: SGHRS, YFSETQ. CDR3 protein: CASSSTDTRFF. The CDR3 DNA follows: TGCGCCAGCAGCTCGACAGATACCCGATTCTTT.

The chain uses TRBV2 and TRBJ1-5; weak D call: TRBD1 (5 bases). Per the germline V gene, CDR1 is SNHLY and CDR2 is FYNNEI. Trimming took 6 bases from V and 3 from J, leaving 12 bases between them. This CDR3 has 14 residues. In DNA form, the CDR3 reads TGTGCCAGCAGGGCGACAGTCCCCAATCAGCCCCAGCATTTT. Translation: CASRATVPNQPQHF.

The rearrangement links TRBV9 to TRBJ1-2; the D is unclear. The CDR3 is 12 amino acids. Germline lookup yields CDR1 SGDLS and CDR2 YYNGEE. The V and J ends lost 0 bases and 8 bases respectively, with 8 bases between them. The CDR3 spells CASSVGRTGYTF. For the CDR3, the DNA is TGTGCCAGCAGCGTAGGCAGAACCGGCTACACCTTC.

The CDR3 coding sequence is TGTGCCAGCAGCTCGGGACTAGCGGGAGTATACAATGAGCAGTTCTTC. It is translated as CASSSGLAGVYNEQFF. The V gene is TRBV5-5, the J gene TRBJ2-1; 14 nucleotides match TRBD2. Trimming cost V 3 bases and J 4 bases; bases outside gene matches: 3. The germline V gene has CDR1 SGHKS and CDR2 YYEKEE (reference sequence). This CDR3 region has 16 residues. Supplemented by reference TRBV5-5 and TRBJ2-1, the full variable domain reads DAGVTQSPTHLIKTRGQQVTLRCSPISGHKSVSWYQQVLGQGPQFIFQYYEKEERGRGNFPDRFSARQFPNYSSELNVNALLLGDSALYLCASSSGLAGVYNEQFFGPGTRLTVL.

J is TRBJ1-2 and V is TRBV2; tentatively, D is TRBD1 (5 bases). CDR1 SNHLY and CDR2 FYNNEI come from the germline V gene. The CDR3 has 14 residues. V was pared by 6 bases and J by 4 bases, with 15 bases between. CDR3 loop: CASSDATVRYGYTF. The CDR3 DNA follows: TGTGCCAGCAGCGACGCGACAGTGCGCTATGGCTACACCTTC.

J is TRBJ2-5 and V is TRBV5-1, with TRBD1 identical over 7 bases. After removal of 0 bases from V and 3 bases from J, the junction contained 8 bases not matched to a gene. This CDR3 is built from 16 residues. Germline loops: CDR1 SGHRS, CDR2 YFSETQ. The CDR3 reads CASSLAKAGGKETQYF. DNA of the CDR3: TGCGCCAGCAGCTTGGCCAAGGCAGGGGGAAAAGAGACCCAGTACTTC.

This chain connects TRBV27 to TRBJ2-7, with 7 bases that match TRBD2. The germline V gene encodes CDR1 MNHEY and CDR2 SMNVEV (reference sequence). This CDR3 has 12 amino acids. J was trimmed by 3 bases and V by 6 bases; bases with no gene match: 2. The CDR3 region has the DNA TGTGCCAGCAGCCAGCGGGGCTACGAGCAGTACTTC. It encodes CASSQRGYEQYF.

This clone was counted between two and nine times. This chain connects TRBV19 to TRBJ2-7, with 9 bases matching TRBD2. The CDR3 consists of 17 residues. The germline V gene has CDR1 LNHDA and CDR2 SQIVND (reference sequence). The V gene end was trimmed by 5 bases and the J gene end by 3 bases; junction bases not matched to a gene: 14. The CDR3 region is CASSPTGRGSGSYEQYF. DNA of the CDR3: TGTGCCAGTAGTCCTACGGGGAGGGGTAGCGGGAGCTACGAGCAGTACTTC.

This CDR3 reads CASSLAGTSGDTDTQYF. CDR3 in DNA: TGCGCCAGCAGCTTGGCCGGGACTAGCGGGGACACAGATACGCAGTATTTT. The gene calls are TRBV5-1 and TRBJ2-3; 13 bases fit TRBD2. Germline V lookup: CDR1 SGHRS, CDR2 YFSETQ. The length of the CDR3 is 17 residues. The V gene end was trimmed by 0 bases and the J gene end by 2 bases; junction bases not matched to a gene: 3.

This chain uses TRBV28 with TRBJ2-2, with 7 bases aligning to TRBD1. The CDR3 consists of 14 residues. CDR1 MDHEN and CDR2 SYDVKM come from the germline V gene. The J segment lost 1 base and the V segment lost 7 bases, leaving 3 bases of the junction unmatched. For the CDR3, the DNA is TGTGCCAGCACTCACAGGGGGAACACCGGGGAGCTGTTTTTT. Translated, it gives CASTHRGNTGELFF.

The rearrangement joins TRBV9 to TRBJ1-3, with D perhaps matching TRBD1 (5 bases). The V and J ends lost 0 bases and 4 bases respectively, with 11 bases between them. CDR3 size: 15 residues. Germline loops: CDR1 SGDLS, CDR2 YYNGEE. CDR3 DNA: TGTGCCAGCAGCGTAGAAGGGGTGGGAGGAAACACCATATATTTT. This sequence encodes CASSVEGVGGNTIYF.

Note on this clone: The junction does not match germline at one end; this may be a read error. The rearrangement links TRBV7-9 to TRBJ2-1; no reliable D call. Germline CDR1 is SEHNR and CDR2 is FQNEAQ (reference sequence). This CDR3 has 12 residues. CDR3 coding DNA: TGTACCAGCAGCAGAGGCATGTCTAAGCAGTTCTTC. Protein sequence: CTSSRGMSKQFF.

J is TRBJ2-2 and V is TRBV5-1, with 14 bases lining up with TRBD2. The CDR3 loop spans 16 amino acids. V lost 4 bases, J lost 5 bases, and 4 bases stayed unmatched. Germline V CDR1 and CDR2: SGHRS, YFSETQ. The CDR3 spells CASSAGLAGGTGELFF. CDR3 sequence (DNA): TGCGCCAGCAGCGCTGGACTAGCGGGGGGAACCGGGGAGCTGTTTTTT.

This clone has just one count. The chain couples TRBV14 to TRBJ2-1; 11 bases are shared with TRBD2. The V and J ends lost 2 bases and 0 bases, in that order; junction bases with no gene match: 12. Germline-derived CDR1 and CDR2 are SGHDN and FVKESK. The CDR3 consists of 20 residues. This CDR3 is CASSQFRASGGPRSYNEQFF. The CDR3 nucleotides are TGTGCCAGCAGCCAATTTCGGGCTAGCGGGGGGCCCCGCTCCTACAATGAGCAGTTCTTC. Supplemented by reference TRBV14 and TRBJ2-1, the full variable domain reads EAGVTQFPSHSVIEKGQTVTLRCDPISGHDNLYWYRRVMGKEIKFLLHFVKESKQDESGMPNNRFLAERTGGTYSTLKVQPAELEDSGVYFCASSQFRASGGPRSYNEQFFGPGTRLTVL.

About this clone: The sample contains more than one DNA sequence encoding this CDR3. This chain links TRBV11-3 with TRBJ1-1, with unresolved D. Trimming took off 3 bases at V and 0 bases at J, with 8 bases between the two ends. This CDR3 is built from 14 residues. Germline CDR1 is SGHNT and CDR2 is YENEEA. The CDR3 DNA reads as TGTGCCAGCAGCTTTAGCGGAGTGAACACTGAAGCTTTCTTT. Encoded protein: CASSFSGVNTEAFF.

Only one count was recorded for this clone. The chain combines TRBV5-1 with TRBJ1-3; 8 bases match TRBD1. Germline V gene lookup returns CDR1 SGHRS and CDR2 YFSETQ. This CDR3 comprises 16 residues. J lost 0 bases, V lost 3 bases, and 5 bases had no gene match. The CDR3 loop is CASSSTGANSGNTIYF. The CDR3 coding sequence is TGCGCCAGCAGCTCGACAGGGGCCAACTCTGGAAACACCATATATTTT.

The genes are TRBV2 and TRBJ2-7; 7 bases agree with TRBD2. Germline CDR1 SNHLY, CDR2 FYNNEI. The J segment lost 5 bases and the V segment lost 1 base, leaving 2 bases of the junction unmatched. The CDR3 extends over 13 amino acids. The CDR3 sequence: CASSEELAHEQYF. CDR3 nucleotides: TGTGCCAGCAGTGAAGAACTAGCGCACGAGCAGTACTTC.